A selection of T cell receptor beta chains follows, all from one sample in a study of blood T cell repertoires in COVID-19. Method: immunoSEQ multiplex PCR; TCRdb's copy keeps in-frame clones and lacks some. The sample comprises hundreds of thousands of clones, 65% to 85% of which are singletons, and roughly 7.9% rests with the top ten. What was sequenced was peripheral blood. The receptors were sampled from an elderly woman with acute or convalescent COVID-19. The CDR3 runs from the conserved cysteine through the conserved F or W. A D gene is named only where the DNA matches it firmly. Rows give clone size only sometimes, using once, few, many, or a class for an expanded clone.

TGTGCCAGCAGTTACATGGTAGCAAGTGAGCAGTTCTTC,CASSYMVASEQFF,NA,TRBV6-5,TRBJ2-1,NA
TGTGCCAGCAAAGAACAGGGTACAGATACGCAGTATTTT,CASKEQGTDTQYF,NA,TRBV2,TRBJ2-3,NA
TGTGCCAGCAGCCTCTCGGGGGGGGGCGGCAATCAGCCCCAGCATTTT,CASSLSGGGGNQPQHF,NA,TRBV16,TRBJ1-5,NA
TGTGCCAGCAGTTTTGGGCAGGGGGCTTTCGAGCAGTACTTC,CASSFGQGAFEQYF,few,TRBV27,TRBJ2-7,TRBD1
TGTGCCAGCAGCCAAGTGGGACTTCCCGTCTATGGCTACACCTTC,CASSQVGLPVYGYTF,NA,TRBV14,TRBJ1-2,NA
TGTGCCAGCAGCCCAGGGACAGGGTATGGGGAGACCCAGTACTTC,CASSPGTGYGETQYF,NA,TRBV5-6,TRBJ2-5,TRBD1
TGTGCCAGCAGCTCGGACAGAGGGAGGAACACTGAAGCTTTCTTT,CASSSDRGRNTEAFF,NA,TRBV5-6,TRBJ1-1,NA
TGTGCCAGCACCGGGACTAGCGGGTCCCCCGGGTTCTTC,CASTGTSGSPGFF,NA,TRBV11-2,TRBJ2-1,TRBD2
TGTGCCAGCAAAAACGGACAGGGCTACGAGCAGTACTTC,CASKNGQGYEQYF,NA,TRBV12-3/TRBV12-4,TRBJ2-7,TRBD1
TGTGCCAGCAGCTTAGTGGGACAGGGAAAGCAGCCCCAGCATTTT,CASSLVGQGKQPQHF,NA,TRBV7-9,TRBJ1-5,TRBD1
TGCGCCAGCAGTGATACGAGGAGGCAGTACTTC,CASSDTRRQYF,NA,TRBV10-1,TRBJ2-7,NA
TGTGCTAGTGGTCCCGGACAGGGCTCCTACAATGAGCAGTTCTTC,CASGPGQGSYNEQFF,NA,TRBV12-5,TRBJ2-1,TRBD1
TGTGCCAGCAGTGAAGCTTTGACAGGTGCTAACTATGGCTACACCTTC,CASSEALTGANYGYTF,NA,TRBV6-1,TRBJ1-2,NA
TGTGCCAGCAGCGGACCCCGGGACAGGGGGGAGACCCAGTACTTC,CASSGPRDRGETQYF,NA,TRBV13,TRBJ2-5,TRBD1
TGCAGTGCTAGTAGACTAGCGGGCGCCGGTGGCACAGATACGCAGTATTTT,CSASRLAGAGGTDTQYF,NA,TRBV20-1,TRBJ2-3,TRBD2